A single sample gave rise to the 30 T cell receptor beta chains below, sequenced in a study of T cell responses to AZD1222 COVID-19 vaccine. Libraries were prepared by immunoSEQ multiplex PCR; TCRdb keeps only in-frame clonotypes and omits some of them. Of some 130,000 clones listed, roughly 85% are singletons. The starting material was peripheral blood, obtained 28 days after the second dose of the MenACWY control vaccine. The source is an adult who received the MenACWY meningococcal vaccine as a control.

The rearrangement joins TRBV15 to TRBJ2-3; 10 nucleotides line up with TRBD2. Trimming at V came to 6 bases and at J to 1 base, leaving 7 bases not matched to a gene. This CDR3 region has 16 residues. CDR1 is LNHNV, CDR2 YYDKDF, per germline (reference sequence). In DNA, the CDR3 is TGTGCCACCAGGCGACTAGCGGGTTCCGGCACAGATACGCAGTATTTT. Amino acid sequence: CATRRLAGSGTDTQYF.

The chain is built from TRBV10-2 and TRBJ1-1, with D possibly matching TRBD1 (6 bases). The V end lost 8 bases, the J end lost 13 bases, and 17 bases lay between the germline ends. Germline V CDR1 and CDR2: WSHSY, SAAADI. The CDR3 sequence is 11 residues long. The CDR3 sequence is CASGGGTLGFF. As DNA, the CDR3 is TGCGCCAGCGGAGGGGGGACATTGGGTTTCTTT.

The rearrangement uses TRBV2 and TRBJ1-3; D perhaps matches TRBD1 (5 bases). The germline gives CDR1 SNHLY, CDR2 FYNNEI. The CDR3 covers 14 residues. The V end lost 4 bases, the J end lost 0 bases, and 7 bases lay between the germline ends. CDR3 protein: CASSVRGSGNTIYF. CDR3 nucleotides: TGTGCCAGCAGTGTTAGGGGCTCTGGAAACACCATATATTTT.

This sequence joins TRBV24-1 and TRBJ2-1, with TRBD2 matching 8 bases. Germline V gene lookup returns CDR1 KGHDR and CDR2 SFDVKD. The V segment lost 6 bases and the J segment 7 bases; nucleotides outside the gene matches: 10. CDR3 size: 15 residues. Here the CDR3 reads CATSRREGRINEQFF. DNA for the CDR3: TGTGCCACCAGTAGACGGGAGGGCCGAATAAATGAGCAGTTCTTC.

V gene TRBV28 combines with J gene TRBJ1-1; TRBD1 is a possible D gene (6 bases). This CDR3 is 14 amino acids long. Germline-derived CDR1 and CDR2 are MDHEN and SYDVKM. Trimming removed 7 bases at V and 13 bases at J, with 25 bases between. The CDR3 DNA reads TGTGCCAGCACGGGGGCATCTGCGATCAAGAAGGTTTTCTTT. Its translation: CASTGASAIKKVFF.

V usage is TRBV2 and J usage is TRBJ1-5, with a possible D match to TRBD1 (5 bases). CDR3 length: 16 amino acids. Germline CDR1 is SNHLY and CDR2 is FYNNEI. V lost 3 bases and J lost 2, with 14 bases in between. This chain's CDR3 is CASSDPSGIGNQPQHF. The CDR3, as DNA: TGTGCCAGCAGTGACCCCTCAGGGATCGGCAATCAGCCCCAGCATTTT.

The chain links TRBV2 to TRBJ1-5; 7 nucleotides agree with TRBD1. V was pared by 5 bases and J by 8 bases, with 12 bases of the junction left unmatched. CDR1 is SNHLY and CDR2 is FYNNEI in the germline V gene. The CDR3 is 15 amino acids. CDR3 residues: CASSLGGERIKPQHF. The CDR3 DNA reads TGTGCCAGCAGTTTAGGGGGCGAAAGAATAAAGCCCCAGCATTTT.

This clone was detected only a few times. The J gene is TRBJ1-2, the V gene TRBV27; 8 positions agree with TRBD1. Germline CDR1 and CDR2: MNHEY and SMNVEV (reference sequence). The CDR3 extends over 16 amino acids. J lost 1 base, V lost 6 bases, and 10 bases had no gene match. DNA for the CDR3: TGTGCCAGCAGGACATACCGGGACAGGCATAACTATGGCTACACCTTC. Translated: CASRTYRDRHNYGYTF.

This chain links TRBV3-1 (or the pseudogene TRBV3-2) with TRBJ2-3, with D possibly matching TRBD2 (5 bases). Trimming removed 3 bases at V and 0 bases at J, with 10 bases between. The CDR3 extends over 15 amino acids. From germline, CDR1 is LGHDT and CDR2 YNNKEL (reference sequence). The CDR3 loop is CASSHGETSTDTQYF. The CDR3 DNA reads as TGTGCCAGCAGCCATGGGGAGACTAGCACAGATACGCAGTATTTT.

The V gene is TRBV11-3, the J gene TRBJ2-3, with no clear D. Trimming removed 4 bases from V and 4 bases from J, with 9 bases in between. The CDR3 extends over 13 amino acids. Per the germline V gene, CDR1 is SGHNT and CDR2 is YENEEA. The CDR3 protein is CASSSSGADTQYF. The CDR3 nucleotides read TGTGCCAGCAGCTCCTCGGGTGCAGATACGCAGTATTTT.

The V gene is TRBV2, the J gene TRBJ2-1, with D perhaps matching TRBD2 (6 bases). Trimming took off 7 bases at V and 6 bases at J, with 16 bases between the two ends. The CDR3 consists of 14 residues. The V gene's germline CDR1 is SNHLY and CDR2 FYNNEI. This CDR3 reads CASTTLLASNEQFF. The DNA of the CDR3 is TGTGCCAGCACCACCCTCCTAGCGTCCAATGAGCAGTTCTTC.

This clone showed up just once. This sequence joins TRBV6-5 and TRBJ2-1; D is undetermined. Per germline, CDR1 MNHEY and CDR2 SVGAGI. V lost 10 bases to trimming and J lost 3 bases, with 10 bases between them. The CDR3 extends over 12 amino acids. CDR3 protein: CATFADYNEQFF. DNA for the CDR3: TGTGCCACCTTCGCGGACTACAATGAGCAGTTCTTC.

Note on this clone: In the same sample, other DNA sequences code for this CDR3. The rearrangement joins TRBV5-6 to TRBJ1-3; D is uncertain. The germline V gene has CDR1 SGHDT and CDR2 YYEEEE. This CDR3 is built from 14 residues. V was trimmed by 2 bases and J by 2 bases, leaving 8 bases between them. DNA for the CDR3: TGTGCCAGCAGCTTACGGGGTCCTGGAAACACCATATATTTT. Amino acid sequence: CASSLRGPGNTIYF.

This sequence joins TRBV19 and TRBJ1-5, with D possibly being TRBD1 (5 bases). Trimming cost V 2 bases and J 4 bases, with 18 bases left between them. Germline CDR1 is LNHDA and CDR2 is SQIVND (reference sequence). The CDR3 consists of 17 residues. CDR3 coding DNA: TGTGCCAGTAGTATATCCAGGAGAAGGGACGATAATCAGCCCCAGCATTTT. Its translation: CASSISRRRDDNQPQHF.

The gene calls are TRBV2 and TRBJ2-1; D unresolved. From germline, CDR1 is SNHLY and CDR2 FYNNEI. Trimming stripped 7 bases from V and 0 bases from J, with 10 bases between. This CDR3 is built from 14 residues. DNA for the CDR3: TGTGCCAGCAAGCAGGAGAGCTCCTACAATGAGCAGTTCTTC. This codes for CASKQESSYNEQFF.

The chain links TRBV6-5 to TRBJ2-7, with D perhaps TRBD1 (5 bases). The CDR3 covers 13 residues. CDR1 and CDR2 (germline): MNHEY, SVGAGI. V dropped 7 bases and J dropped 3 bases, with 13 bases sitting between them. The CDR3 here is CASTRQTYYEQYF. The CDR3 nucleotides read TGTGCCAGCACTAGACAGACCTACTACGAGCAGTACTTC.

The chain combines TRBV3-1 (or the pseudogene TRBV3-2) with TRBJ1-1; D not certain. V lost 7 bases and J 9 bases, leaving 24 bases between the germline ends. Germline-derived CDR1 and CDR2 are LGHDT and YNNKEL (reference sequence). The CDR3 contains 15 residues. The CDR3 is CASTKLKYPAWKAFF. CDR3 DNA sequence: TGTGCCAGCACCAAATTAAAGTACCCAGCGTGGAAAGCTTTCTTT.

The chain carries TRBV12-3 or TRBV12-4 and TRBJ2-7, with D possibly being TRBD1 (6 bases). V lost 5 bases to trimming and J lost 1 base, with 9 bases between them. The CDR3 has 13 residues. In DNA, the CDR3 is TGTGCCAGCAGTAGGACAGATTCCTACGAGCAGTACGTC. Encoded protein: CASSRTDSYEQYV.

This clone has more than one count but fewer than ten. The chain recombines TRBV9 with TRBJ2-7, with D tentatively TRBD2 (7 bases). CDR1 and CDR2 (germline): SGDLS, YYNGEE. The CDR3 contains 15 residues. The V gene lost 0 bases and the J gene lost 2 bases, with 12 bases spanning the gap. The CDR3 spells CASSVAGGATYEQYF. The CDR3 DNA reads as TGTGCCAGCAGCGTAGCTGGGGGGGCGACCTACGAGCAGTACTTC.

The rearrangement uses TRBV6-4 and TRBJ2-2; 11 bases match TRBD1. V dropped 4 bases and J dropped 6; count of bases not matched to a gene: 4. CDR3 length: 15 amino acids. From germline, CDR1 is MRHNA and CDR2 SNTAGT. CDR3 protein: CASSAGTGGSGELFF. CDR3 sequence (DNA): TGTGCCAGCAGTGCCGGGACAGGGGGGTCCGGGGAGCTGTTTTTT.

The V gene is TRBV18, the J gene TRBJ1-3, with D unresolved. CDR1 is KGHSH, CDR2 LQKENI, per germline. V was clipped by 2 bases and J by 0 bases, with 11 bases between them. The CDR3 is made up of 16 amino acids. DNA of the CDR3: TGTGCCAGCTCACCAACGAGGTTGGACTCTGGAAACACCATATATTTT. Translating it yields CASSPTRLDSGNTIYF.

This rearrangement joins TRBV5-1 to TRBJ2-1, with a weak D call TRBD2 (7 bases). V shed 0 bases and J shed 8 bases, with 18 bases lying between them. The CDR3 loop spans 16 amino acids. Germline CDR1 SGHRS, CDR2 YFSETQ. The CDR3 bases are TGCGCCAGCAGCTTGGCCTCCGCGGGGGCTCCGGATGAGCAGTTCTTC. It yields the protein CASSLASAGAPDEQFF.

The chain employs TRBV28 and TRBJ2-2, with a possible D match to TRBD1 (5 bases). The CDR3 loop spans 14 amino acids. The V and J ends lost 7 bases and 7 bases respectively, with 16 bases between them. CDR1 is MDHEN, CDR2 SYDVKM, per germline. For the CDR3, the DNA is TGTGCCAGCACCCACCTCGTCAGGGACGGGGAGCTGTTTTTT. Its protein product is CASTHLVRDGELFF.

The V gene is TRBV6-1, the J gene TRBJ2-1; TRBD2 aligns across 10 bases. CDR3 length equals 14 residues. Germline CDR1 is MNHNS and CDR2 is SASEGT. J lost 6 bases, V lost 7 bases, and 6 bases had no gene match. The CDR3 sequence: CASTLAGVTNEQFF. Here the CDR3 DNA reads TGTGCCAGCACCCTAGCGGGGGTCACCAATGAGCAGTTCTTC.

The table lists this clone with a few counts. The V and J genes are TRBV29-1 and TRBJ1-1; no clear D. V was shortened by 2 bases and J by 4 bases, with 11 bases between the two germline ends. The CDR3 consists of 13 residues. Germline CDR1 reads SQVTM; CDR2 reads ANQGSEA. CDR3 region: CSVESSGITEAFF. The CDR3, as DNA: TGCAGCGTTGAAAGTAGTGGGATCACTGAAGCTTTCTTT.

The J gene is TRBJ2-1, the V gene TRBV7-8; D is ambiguous. Germline loops: CDR1 SGHVS, CDR2 FQNEAQ. This CDR3 is built from 14 residues. V was clipped by 3 bases and J by 3 bases, with 9 bases between them. CDR3 amino acids: CASSLPRLYNEQFF. The CDR3 DNA is TGTGCCAGCAGCTTGCCAAGACTCTACAATGAGCAGTTCTTC.

V is TRBV15 and J is TRBJ1-1; D is unclear. This CDR3 has 15 residues. CDR1 is LNHNV, CDR2 YYDKDF, per germline (reference sequence). V was shortened by 1 base and J by 1 base, with 10 bases between the two germline ends. The CDR3 coding sequence is TGTGCCACCAGCAGAGCCATTGAACAGAACACTGAAGCTTTCTTT. This translates into CATSRAIEQNTEAFF. Using reference TRBV15 and TRBJ1-1 for the parts outside the CDR3, the full variable domain is DAMVIQNPRYQVTQFGKPVTLSCSQTLNHNVMYWYQQKSSQAPKLLFHYYDKDFNNEADTPDNFQSRRPNTSFCFLDIRSPGLGDTAMYLCATSRAIEQNTEAFFGQGTRLTVV.

The rearrangement uses TRBV2 and TRBJ2-5; TRBD1 is a possible D gene (5 bases). The CDR3 loop spans 14 amino acids. V lost 2 bases to trimming and J lost 5 bases, with 12 bases between them. Germline V gives CDR1 SNHLY, CDR2 FYNNEI. The CDR3 region is CASSEMLGVETQYF. The CDR3 DNA reads as TGTGCCAGCAGTGAAATGTTAGGGGTGGAGACCCAGTACTTC.

The CDR3 sequence: CASRPLDVDPYNEQFF. The CDR3 DNA reads as TGTGCCAGCAGGCCACTGGACGTCGACCCCTACAATGAGCAGTTCTTC. The chain is built from TRBV6-6 and TRBJ2-1; no clear D. Germline V gene data show CDR1 as MNHNY and CDR2 as SVGAGI (reference sequence). V shed 6 bases and J shed 2 bases, with 17 bases lying between them. The CDR3 runs 16 residues.

The gene calls are TRBV10-1 and TRBJ1-1; D may be TRBD1 (5 bases). Between the trimmed V and J ends, which lost 2 bases and 7 bases, there was a span of 11 bases. CDR3 length: 13 residues. CDR1 and CDR2 from the germline V gene are WNHNN and SYGVQD (reference sequence). DNA for the CDR3: TGCGCCAGCAGTGAGCCAGGGACCTATGAAGCTTTCTTT. Translating it yields CASSEPGTYEAFF.